This note documents a single TCR beta chain sequence. The table came from immunoSEQ multiplex PCR; TCRdb's copy has only in-frame clones and leaves some out. The profile shows 100,000 to 150,000 clones, approximately 74% of them singletons. The V and J ends lost 4 bases and 3 bases, in that order; junction bases with no gene match: 7. The V gene's germline CDR1 is LGHDT and CDR2 YNNKEL (reference sequence). CDR3 length equals 16 residues. This sample is drawn from a study of blood T cell repertoires in COVID-19. Whole-study context: There were acute and convalescent COVID-19 samples, and they came from the United States, Italy and Spain. Sources were T cells, B-cell-depleted T cells, or PBMCs; the material itself was cDNA or gDNA.

The sequence came from a man between 60 and 75 years old with acute or convalescent COVID-19. Sequencing used peripheral blood. The chain uses TRBV3-1 (or the pseudogene TRBV3-2) and TRBJ2-5, with 11 bases fitting TRBD1. The CDR3 loop reads CASSLTGTGGKETQYF. Here the CDR3 DNA reads TGTGCCAGCAGCCTGACCGGGACAGGGGGTAAAGAGACCCAGTACTTC.